This TCR beta chain was captured in a study of T cells in Graves' hyperthyroidism and ophthalmopathy. Germline assignment: CDR1 SQVTM and CDR2 ANQGSEA. There are 11 residues in the CDR3. V was shortened by 3 bases and J by 7 bases, with 9 bases between the two germline ends. This clonotype was seen more than once but under ten times. Amplification targeted TCR beta CDR3 regions from RNA transcripts. When the TCR CDR3 underwent first-round RT-PCR, the HTBI primer set was used. TCRdb used MiXCR to reprocess the multiplex PCR reads, holding one entry per CDR3 protein. The sample lists 500,000 to 650,000 distinct CDR3 sequences; roughly 21% were seen once.

The specimen was blood. The gene calls are TRBV29-1 and TRBJ1-2; no clear D gene. The sequence was obtained from a man aged 35 to 55 with Graves' ophthalmopathy. CDR3 protein: CSVDGEGGYTF. The CDR3 nucleotides are TGCAGCGTTGATGGGGAGGGTGGCTACACCTTC.